A single sample is the source of the 15 T cell receptor beta chains below, sequenced in a study of graft-versus-host responses after intestinal transplantation. The antigens these receptors bind are not known. This table comes from immunoSEQ multiplex PCR, and its TCRdb copy is limited to in-frame clones, with some not included. The data show 80,000 to 90,000 clones, roughly 92% seen once. Sample: unstimulated CD4+ T cells sorted from spleen or lymph node cells, taken before intestinal transplant. The receptor source for this set is a human donor who received an intestinal transplant.

The rearrangement links TRBV2 to TRBJ1-5, with TRBD1 identical over 11 bases. The germline V gene encodes CDR1 SNHLY and CDR2 FYNNEI. After removal of 7 bases from V and 6 bases from J, the junction contained 5 bases not matched to a gene. This CDR3 has 14 residues. The CDR3 region is CASTGQGAGQPQHF. The DNA of the CDR3 is TGTGCCAGCACCGGACAGGGGGCTGGTCAGCCCCAGCATTTT.

A word on this clone: Within the sample, other DNA sequences also encode this same CDR3. CDR3 residues: CASSLVGVNTGELFF. The DNA for the CDR3 is TGTGCCAGCAGCTTAGTTGGAGTCAACACCGGGGAGCTGTTTTTT. The chain joins TRBV7-9 to TRBJ2-2; D not resolved. CDR3 length: 15 residues. V lost 1 base and J lost 2, with 8 bases in between. Germline V gene sequence: CDR1 SEHNR, CDR2 FQNEAQ (reference sequence). The complete variable domain, with remaining parts taken from reference TRBV7-9 and TRBJ2-2, reads DTGVSQNPRHKITKRGQNVTFRCDPISEHNRLYWYRQTLGQGPEFLTYFQNEAQLEKSRLLSDRFSAERPKGSFSTLEIQRTEQGDSAMYLCASSLVGVNTGELFFGEGSRLTVL.

The genes are TRBV5-4 and TRBJ2-7; 13 bases match TRBD2. The CDR3 loop spans 17 amino acids. Per the germline V gene, CDR1 is SGHNT and CDR2 is YYREEE (reference sequence). V was pared by 0 bases and J by 0 bases, with 3 bases of the junction left unmatched. The CDR3 coding sequence is TGTGCCAGCAGCTTGGGACTAGCGGGAGGACTCTCCTACGAGCAGTACTTC. Amino acid sequence: CASSLGLAGGLSYEQYF.

The rearrangement uses TRBV27 and TRBJ2-6; 7 bases align to TRBD1. This CDR3 is 17 amino acids long. J gave up 4 bases and V 6 bases, and 12 bases lay outside the gene matches. Germline V gene lookup returns CDR1 MNHEY and CDR2 SMNVEV (reference sequence). Here the CDR3 reads CASRPGQLPGGANVLTF. CDR3 DNA sequence: TGTGCCAGCAGGCCGGGACAGCTTCCAGGAGGGGCCAACGTCCTGACTTTC.

The chain links TRBV18 to TRBJ2-7; D perhaps matches TRBD1 (8 bases). The CDR3 loop spans 17 amino acids. Trimming left V 6 bases short and J 2 bases short, with 23 bases between. CDR1 is KGHSH and CDR2 is LQKENI in the germline V gene. The DNA of the CDR3 is TGTGCCAGCTCCCCCTACAGGGGGTCAGCGGGACCCTACGAGCAGTACTTC. As protein: CASSPYRGSAGPYEQYF. The full variable domain, in which reference TRBV18 and TRBJ2-7 provide the parts outside the CDR3, is NAGVMQNPRHLVRRRGQEARLRCSPMKGHSHVYWYRQLPEEGLKFMVYLQKENIIDESGMPKERFSAEFPKEGPSILRIQQVVRGDSAAYFCASSPYRGSAGPYEQYFGPGTRLTVT.

DNA of the CDR3: TGTGCCAGTAATGAACAGGGGAACACCGGGGAGCTGTTTTTT. Protein sequence: CASNEQGNTGELFF. The rearrangement joins TRBV19 to TRBJ2-2; weak D call: TRBD1 (6 bases). The V gene lost 7 bases and the J gene lost 1 base, with 10 bases spanning the gap. CDR3 length: 14 residues. The germline V gene encodes CDR1 LNHDA and CDR2 SQIVND (reference sequence).

V usage is TRBV7-8 and J usage is TRBJ2-7; D perhaps matches TRBD1 (6 bases). Germline CDR1 and CDR2: SGHVS and FQNEAQ. The V end lost 2 bases, the J end lost 4 bases, and 18 bases lay between the germline ends. The CDR3 has 16 residues. The CDR3 loop reads CASSLFSGTPAYEQYF. CDR3 sequence (DNA): TGTGCCAGCAGCTTATTCTCCGGGACACCAGCTTACGAGCAGTACTTC.

The chain couples TRBV27 to TRBJ2-7; the D is unclear. The CDR3 consists of 14 residues. Germline V lookup: CDR1 MNHEY, CDR2 SMNVEV (reference sequence). V dropped 3 bases and J dropped 0 bases, with 9 bases sitting between them. The DNA of the CDR3 is TGTGCCAGCAGTTTGTGGGCGAGCTCCTACGAGCAGTACTTC. Protein product: CASSLWASSYEQYF.

As concerns this clone: This same CDR3 is encoded by further DNA sequences in the sample. The V gene is TRBV7-6, the J gene TRBJ2-7; 7 bases match TRBD1. V dropped 1 base and J dropped 3; count of bases not matched to a gene: 3. CDR1 SGHVS and CDR2 FNYEAQ come from the germline V gene. This CDR3 region has 14 residues. The CDR3 nucleotides read TGTGCCAGCAGCTTAGGAGACAGGGTCTACGAGCAGTACTTC. This sequence encodes CASSLGDRVYEQYF. Variable domain in full (rest from reference TRBV7-6 and TRBJ2-7): GAGVSQSPRYKVTKRGQDVALRCDPISGHVSLYWYRQALGQGPEFLTYFNYEAQQDKSGLPNDRFSAERPEGSISTLTIQRTEQRDSAMYRCASSLGDRVYEQYFGPGTRLTVT.

This rearrangement joins TRBV10-2 to TRBJ2-5; 12 bases line up with TRBD1. The CDR3 runs to 16 residues. The germline V gene encodes CDR1 WSHSY and CDR2 SAAADI. J was trimmed by 5 bases and V by 6 bases; bases with no gene match: 10. DNA of the CDR3: TGCGCCAGCAGCTCCACCGGGACAGGGGGCTCGGAGACCCAGTACTTC. Translation gives CASSSTGTGGSETQYF.

The CDR3 loop reads CASSTTTGRGEQFF. The CDR3 bases are TGTGCCAGCAGCACGACGACCGGGAGGGGGGAGCAGTTCTTC. The J gene is TRBJ2-1, the V gene TRBV9; 8 nucleotides match TRBD2. The V gene's germline CDR1 is SGDLS and CDR2 YYNGEE. The V gene end was trimmed by 4 bases and the J gene end by 10 bases; junction bases not matched to a gene: 10. This CDR3 contains 14 residues.

This rearrangement joins TRBV2 to TRBJ2-7; D gene ambiguous. Per germline, CDR1 SNHLY and CDR2 FYNNEI. Deletions cut 6 bases from V and 6 bases from J, with 9 bases between. This CDR3 region has 11 residues. The CDR3 DNA sequence: TGTGCCAGCAGCGTTATGGGCGAGCAGTACTTC. This codes for CASSVMGEQYF.

The chain combines TRBV29-1 with TRBJ2-5; D tentatively reads TRBD1 or TRBD2 (5 bases each). V lost 7 bases and J lost 2, with 17 bases in between. CDR1 and CDR2 (germline): SQVTM, ANQGSEA. This CDR3 spans 14 amino acids. The CDR3 DNA follows: TGCAGCGGCCTCCGGGGCACAGGACAAGAGACCCAGTACTTC. Residues: CSGLRGTGQETQYF.

A single count supports this clone. The chain combines TRBV30 with TRBJ1-5, with D possibly matching TRBD1 (5 bases). The CDR3 is made up of 16 amino acids. CDR1 and CDR2 from the germline V gene are GTSNPN and SVGIG (reference sequence). V was pared by 1 base and J by 8 bases, with 21 bases between. The CDR3 spells CAWSAQVGGEGKPQHF. The CDR3 DNA follows: TGTGCCTGGAGTGCACAGGTCGGGGGGGAAGGTAAGCCCCAGCATTTT. Variable domain in full (rest from reference TRBV30 and TRBJ1-5): SQTIHQWPATLVQPVGSPLSLECTVEGTSNPNLYWYRQAAGRGLQLLFYSVGIGQISSEVPQNLSASRPQDRQFILSSKKLLLSDSGFYLCAWSAQVGGEGKPQHFGDGTRLSIL.

The rearrangement joins TRBV27 to TRBJ2-1; 7 nucleotides agree with TRBD2. V lost 7 bases, J lost 2 bases, and 14 bases stayed unmatched. CDR3 length: 17 residues. Germline V lookup: CDR1 MNHEY, CDR2 SMNVEV (reference sequence). This CDR3 is CASTLRGREVPYNEQFF. CDR3 nucleotide sequence: TGTGCCAGCACTCTTCGCGGACGGGAGGTTCCCTACAATGAGCAGTTCTTC.